One and the same sample provided the 18 T cell receptor beta chains below, sequenced in a study of blood T cell repertoires in COVID-19. Libraries were prepared by immunoSEQ multiplex PCR; TCRdb keeps only in-frame clonotypes and omits some of them. The sample has 150,000 to 200,000 clones; 84% are singletons. The sequenced sample consisted of PBMCs or T cells enriched from blood (not recorded which). The source is a man aged 45-65 years who had recovered from COVID-19.

The chain carries TRBV2 and TRBJ1-2, with TRBD1 matching 9 bases. The ends lost 6 bases at V and 8 bases at J; junction bases unmatched: 13. The CDR3 covers 15 residues. Germline V gene data show CDR1 as SNHLY and CDR2 as FYNNEI. In DNA form, the CDR3 reads TGTGCCAGCAGGGTTGATTCGACAGGGGGAGGGGGCTACACCTTC. Amino acids: CASRVDSTGGGGYTF.

The chain is built from TRBV5-6 and TRBJ1-5; 8 nucleotides align to TRBD1. The J segment lost 2 bases and the V segment lost 4 bases, leaving 5 bases of the junction unmatched. The CDR3 spans 15 residues. Germline V CDR1 and CDR2: SGHDT, YYEEEE. In nucleotides, the CDR3 is TGTGCCAGCAGCCGACAGGGGTACCGCAATCAGCCCCAGCATTTT. Its protein product is CASSRQGYRNQPQHF.

The chain combines TRBV7-8 with TRBJ1-2, with a tentative D call TRBD1 (6 bases). The CDR3 spans 15 residues. Germline CDR1 is SGHVS and CDR2 is FQNEAQ. Trimming took 5 bases from V and 0 from J, leaving 13 bases between them. The CDR3 here is CASSPGQSANYGYTF. CDR3 nucleotides: TGTGCCAGCAGCCCCGGACAGTCCGCTAACTATGGCTACACCTTC.

This clone showed up just once. The chain joins TRBV28 to TRBJ2-3; 7 bases are a match to TRBD1. V lost 7 bases and J lost 5; bases outside the gene matches: 15. The germline V gene encodes CDR1 MDHEN and CDR2 SYDVKM. The CDR3 totals 16 residues. The CDR3 DNA reads as TGTGCCAGCATACGGGACAGACTTCGACCCGAAGATACGCAGTATTTT. Amino acids: CASIRDRLRPEDTQYF.

In this sample, this clone turned up once. This chain joins TRBV3-1 (or the pseudogene TRBV3-2) and TRBJ2-7; 9 nucleotides align to TRBD1. Germline V gives CDR1 LGHDT, CDR2 YNNKEL (reference sequence). The CDR3 covers 17 residues. V lost 0 bases, J lost 2 bases, and 8 bases stayed unmatched. CDR3 residues: CASSQDFPGQGPYEQYF. The CDR3 DNA follows: TGTGCCAGCAGCCAAGACTTTCCGGGACAGGGCCCCTACGAGCAGTACTTC.

In its sample, this clone was seen a few times. Distinct nucleotide sequences in the sample also encode this CDR3. The V gene is TRBV3-1 (or the pseudogene TRBV3-2), the J gene TRBJ1-3; 9 positions match TRBD1. Germline lookup yields CDR1 LGHDT and CDR2 YNNKEL (reference sequence). CDR3 length equals 15 residues. V lost 3 bases and J lost 3; bases outside the gene matches: 3. For the CDR3, the DNA is TGTGCCAGCAGCCAGGGACAGGGAAGTGGAAACACCATATATTTT. Translated, it gives CASSQGQGSGNTIYF.

The chain employs TRBV2 and TRBJ1-2, with D hard to call. Germline V lookup: CDR1 SNHLY, CDR2 FYNNEI. The ends were cut back, 3 bases at V and 5 bases at J, with 7 bases in the middle. CDR3 length: 12 amino acids. CDR3 loop: CASSEAGYGYTF. The CDR3 DNA follows: TGTGCCAGCAGTGAGGCAGGATATGGCTACACCTTC.

The chain joins TRBV6-4 to TRBJ1-2, with D possibly matching TRBD1 (6 bases). Germline loops: CDR1 MRHNA, CDR2 SNTAGT. This CDR3 has 13 amino acids. Trimming pared 6 bases from V and 2 bases from J, leaving 10 bases between. CDR3 bases: TGTGCCAGCAGCGAGCAGGGGAACTATGGCTACACCTTC. Translation: CASSEQGNYGYTF.

This rearrangement joins TRBV5-1 to TRBJ2-7, with a possible D match to TRBD2 (5 bases). The V gene lost 4 bases and the J gene lost 3 bases, with 11 bases spanning the gap. The CDR3 extends over 13 amino acids. Per germline, CDR1 SGHRS and CDR2 YFSETQ. CDR3: CASSPGVFYEQYF. Here the CDR3 DNA reads TGCGCCAGCAGCCCCGGGGTGTTCTACGAGCAGTACTTC.

The gene calls are TRBV7-2 and TRBJ1-5, with 9 positions matching TRBD1. The CDR3 has 16 residues. The V gene's germline CDR1 is SGHTA and CDR2 FQGNSA. Trimming at V came to 4 bases and at J to 3 bases, leaving 7 bases not matched to a gene. The CDR3 region has the DNA TGTGCCAGCAGCTCCAGGACAGGGGACCTCAATCAGCCCCAGCATTTT. The encoded protein is CASSSRTGDLNQPQHF.

J is TRBJ1-3 and V is TRBV5-1; TRBD1 matches 7 bases. The trim removed 2 bases at V and 5 bases at J, leaving 4 bases unmatched. The CDR3 is 14 residues long. CDR1 and CDR2 (germline): SGHRS, YFSETQ. The CDR3 sequence is CASSLGGGRNTIYF. DNA for the CDR3: TGCGCCAGCAGCTTAGGAGGGGGCAGAAACACCATATATTTT.

CDR3 region: CASRQTGMYEQYF. The CDR3 bases are TGTGCCAGCAGACAGACAGGGATGTACGAGCAGTACTTC. V is TRBV27 and J is TRBJ2-7; 7 nucleotides agree with TRBD1. The V and J ends lost 6 bases and 4 bases, in that order; junction bases with no gene match: 6. The CDR3 is 13 residues long. Germline CDR1 MNHEY, CDR2 SMNVEV (reference sequence).

This chain links TRBV28 with TRBJ1-5; a weak D match, TRBD1 (6 bases). The CDR3 sequence is 14 residues long. Trimming stripped 8 bases from V and 0 bases from J, with 11 bases between. Germline lookup yields CDR1 MDHEN and CDR2 SYDVKM. The DNA for the CDR3 is TGTGCCAGCTATACAGGGTTTAGCAATCAGCCCCAGCATTTT. It yields the protein CASYTGFSNQPQHF.

V usage is TRBV5-6 and J usage is TRBJ2-6; maybe TRBD1 (5 bases). The germline gives CDR1 SGHDT, CDR2 YYEEEE. The CDR3 extends over 16 amino acids. V lost 3 bases to trimming and J lost 4 bases, with 14 bases between them. CDR3 protein: CASSWGQGSGANVLTF. CDR3 coding DNA: TGTGCCAGCAGCTGGGGTCAGGGTTCCGGGGCCAACGTCCTGACTTTC.

The chain recombines TRBV18 with TRBJ2-2; no definite D call. The CDR3 is 16 amino acids. V was shortened by 5 bases and J by 1 base, with 14 bases between the two germline ends. Germline V gene sequence: CDR1 KGHSH, CDR2 LQKENI. As DNA, the CDR3 is TGTGCCAGCTCAACTTCCATTCCAGGGAACACCGGGGAGCTGTTTTTT. The encoded protein is CASSTSIPGNTGELFF.

This chain joins TRBV19 and TRBJ1-5; D is possibly TRBD1 (6 bases). V shed 4 bases and J shed 7 bases, with 11 bases lying between them. Germline V gene sequence: CDR1 LNHDA, CDR2 SQIVND (reference sequence). The CDR3 sequence is 13 residues long. The CDR3: CASSNRGGQPQHF. Here the CDR3 DNA reads TGTGCCAGTAGTAACCGGGGGGGCCAGCCCCAGCATTTT.

The chain is built from TRBV28 and TRBJ2-3; 13 bases line up with TRBD2. The J segment lost 1 base and the V segment lost 3 bases, leaving 1 base of the junction unmatched. Germline V CDR1 and CDR2: MDHEN, SYDVKM. CDR3 length equals 16 residues. The CDR3 DNA follows: TGTGCCAGCAGTTTGACTAGCGGGGGGCGCACAGATACGCAGTATTTT. Its protein is CASSLTSGGRTDTQYF.

This clone was recorded only once. The rearrangement joins TRBV10-3 to TRBJ1-5; D is undetermined. The CDR3 covers 14 residues. Germline V gene data show CDR1 as ENHRY and CDR2 as SYGVKD. With 0 bases removed from V and 4 bases from J, the gap between germline ends came to 7 bases. The CDR3 coding sequence is TGTGCCATCAGTGAGTCTGGGGAGAATCAGCCCCAGCATTTT. Translating gives CAISESGENQPQHF.